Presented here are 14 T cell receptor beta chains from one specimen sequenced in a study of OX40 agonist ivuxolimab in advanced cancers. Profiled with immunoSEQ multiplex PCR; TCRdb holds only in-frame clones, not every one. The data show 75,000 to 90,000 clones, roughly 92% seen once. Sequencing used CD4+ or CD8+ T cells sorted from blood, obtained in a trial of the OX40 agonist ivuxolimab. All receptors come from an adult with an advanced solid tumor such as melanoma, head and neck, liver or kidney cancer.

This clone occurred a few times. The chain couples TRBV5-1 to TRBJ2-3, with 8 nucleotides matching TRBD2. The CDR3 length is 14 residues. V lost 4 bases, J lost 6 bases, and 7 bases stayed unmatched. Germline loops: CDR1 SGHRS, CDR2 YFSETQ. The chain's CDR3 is CASSVGLEGDTQYF. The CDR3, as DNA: TGCGCCAGCAGCGTGGGACTAGAGGGCGATACGCAGTATTTT.

In DNA, the CDR3 is TGTGCCAGCAGTTTCCAGGGGGCCGGACCCCCCACAGATACGCAGTATTTT. Translation: CASSFQGAGPPTDTQYF. The genes are TRBV11-2 and TRBJ2-3, with 8 positions matching TRBD1. Germline CDR1 SGHAT, CDR2 FQNNGV. Trimming cost V 6 bases and J 2 bases; bases outside gene matches: 13. The CDR3 runs to 17 residues.

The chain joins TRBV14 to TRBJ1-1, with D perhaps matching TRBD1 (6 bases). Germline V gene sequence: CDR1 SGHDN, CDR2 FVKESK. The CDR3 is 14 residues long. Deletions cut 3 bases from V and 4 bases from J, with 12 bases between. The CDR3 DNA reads TGTGCCAGCAGCCAGTTCGGGACAAGCACTGAAGCTTTCTTT. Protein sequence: CASSQFGTSTEAFF.

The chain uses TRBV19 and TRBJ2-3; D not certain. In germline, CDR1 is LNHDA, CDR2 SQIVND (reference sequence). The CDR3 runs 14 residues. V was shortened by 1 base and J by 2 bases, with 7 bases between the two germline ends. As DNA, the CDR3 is TGTGCCAGTAGTATAGGACCATTCACAGATACGCAGTATTTT. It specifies CASSIGPFTDTQYF.

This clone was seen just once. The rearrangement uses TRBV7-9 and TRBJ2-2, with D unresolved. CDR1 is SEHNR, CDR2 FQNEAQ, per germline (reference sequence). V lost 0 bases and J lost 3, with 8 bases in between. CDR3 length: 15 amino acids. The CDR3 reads CASSLAIGDTGELFF. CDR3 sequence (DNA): TGTGCCAGCAGCTTAGCGATAGGAGACACCGGGGAGCTGTTTTTT.

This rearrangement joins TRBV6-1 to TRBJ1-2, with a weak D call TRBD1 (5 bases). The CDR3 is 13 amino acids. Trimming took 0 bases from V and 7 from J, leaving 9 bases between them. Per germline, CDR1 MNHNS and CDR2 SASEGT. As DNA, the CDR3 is TGTGCCAGCAGTGAAGCGGGGGTCGGTGGCTACACCTTC. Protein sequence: CASSEAGVGGYTF.

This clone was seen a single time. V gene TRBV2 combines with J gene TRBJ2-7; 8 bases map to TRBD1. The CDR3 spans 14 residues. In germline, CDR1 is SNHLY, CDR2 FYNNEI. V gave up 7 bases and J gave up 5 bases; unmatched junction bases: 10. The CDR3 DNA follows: TGTGCCAGCACCTTCGGACAGGGTGGACACGAGCAGTACTTC. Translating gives CASTFGQGGHEQYF.

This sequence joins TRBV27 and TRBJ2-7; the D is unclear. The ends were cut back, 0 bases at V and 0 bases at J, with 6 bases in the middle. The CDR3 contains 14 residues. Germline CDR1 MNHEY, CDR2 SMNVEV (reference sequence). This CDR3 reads CASSLSRRSYEQYF. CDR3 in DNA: TGTGCCAGCAGTTTATCGAGGCGCTCCTACGAGCAGTACTTC.

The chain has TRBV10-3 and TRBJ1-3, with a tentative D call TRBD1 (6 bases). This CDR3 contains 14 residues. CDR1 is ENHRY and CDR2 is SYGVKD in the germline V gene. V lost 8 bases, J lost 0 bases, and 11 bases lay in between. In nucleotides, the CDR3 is TGTGCCATCTCTACAGGGCCCTCTGGAAACACCATATATTTT. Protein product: CAISTGPSGNTIYF.

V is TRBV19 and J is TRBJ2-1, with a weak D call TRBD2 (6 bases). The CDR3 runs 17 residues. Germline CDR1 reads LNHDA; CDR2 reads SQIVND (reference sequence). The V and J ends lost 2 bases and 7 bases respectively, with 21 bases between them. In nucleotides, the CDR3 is TGTGCCAGTAGTATAAGTCGGGGGACTTCGAATAGGAATGAGCAGTTCTTC. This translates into CASSISRGTSNRNEQFF.

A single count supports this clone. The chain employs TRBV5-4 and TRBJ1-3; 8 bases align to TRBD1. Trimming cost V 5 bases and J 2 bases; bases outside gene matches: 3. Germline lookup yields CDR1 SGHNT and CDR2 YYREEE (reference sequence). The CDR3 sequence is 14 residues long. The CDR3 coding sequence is TGTGCCAGCAGTTCGGGACAGGCTGGAAACACCATATATTTT. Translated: CASSSGQAGNTIYF.

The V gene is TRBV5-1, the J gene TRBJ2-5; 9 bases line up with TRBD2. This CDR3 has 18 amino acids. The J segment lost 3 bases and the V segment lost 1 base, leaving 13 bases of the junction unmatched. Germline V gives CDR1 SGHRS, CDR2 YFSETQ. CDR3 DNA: TGCGCCAGCAGCTTGTCCACTCATCTAGCGGGGATAAAAGAGACCCAGTACTTC. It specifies CASSLSTHLAGIKETQYF. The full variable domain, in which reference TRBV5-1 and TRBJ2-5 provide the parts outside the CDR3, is KAGVTQTPRYLIKTRGQQVTLSCSPISGHRSVSWYQQTPGQGLQFLFEYFSETQRNKGNFPGRFSGRQFSNSRSEMNVSTLELGDSALYLCASSLSTHLAGIKETQYFGPGTRLLVL.

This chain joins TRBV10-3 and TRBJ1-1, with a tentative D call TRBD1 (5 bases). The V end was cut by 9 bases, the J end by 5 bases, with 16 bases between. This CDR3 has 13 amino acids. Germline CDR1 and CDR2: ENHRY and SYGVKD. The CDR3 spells CAIGAGIGTEAFF. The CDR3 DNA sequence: TGTGCCATTGGGGCAGGAATTGGGACTGAAGCTTTCTTT.

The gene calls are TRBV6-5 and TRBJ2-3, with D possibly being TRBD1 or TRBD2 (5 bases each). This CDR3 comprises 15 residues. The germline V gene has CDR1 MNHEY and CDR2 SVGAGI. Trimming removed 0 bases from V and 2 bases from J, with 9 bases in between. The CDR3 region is CASSYSGADTDTQYF. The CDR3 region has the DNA TGTGCCAGCAGTTACTCCGGGGCCGACACAGATACGCAGTATTTT.